The 22 T cell receptor beta chains below come from one sample, sequenced in a study of blood T cells in healthy people across ages. PCR was performed a second time for about 7 to 12 cycles using a sample-barcoded 5' primer and a J-beta primer mix. Using its own MiXCR run on the 5' RACE reads, TCRdb lists one record per CDR3 protein. The sample has around 1.7 million distinct CDR3 sequences, 28% seen once. Sequenced: blood. The receptors originated from a woman aged 30 to 39 in good health.

The rearrangement joins TRBV7-9 to TRBJ1-6; D call uncertain. CDR1 is SEHNR, CDR2 FQNEAQ, per germline (reference sequence). The V end was cut by 5 bases, the J end by 9 bases, with 20 bases between. The CDR3 spans 16 residues. For the CDR3, the DNA is TGTGCCAGCAGCGTCCGGGCCCTAGGAAGTATTTCACCCCTCCACTTT. Its protein is CASSVRALGSISPLHF.

This clonotype was seen only a few times. The CDR3 sequence: CSARGIEDSYNSPLHF. For the CDR3, the DNA is TGCAGTGCTAGGGGAATAGAGGACTCCTATAATTCACCCCTCCACTTT. The chain has TRBV20-1 and TRBJ1-6, with D unresolved. The germline CDR1 and CDR2 sequences are DFQATT and SNEGSKA (reference sequence). The CDR3 totals 16 residues. Trimming removed 3 bases at V and 0 bases at J, with 12 bases between.

CDR3 sequence reads: CASSGEATREEQFF. CDR3 DNA: TGTGCCAGCAGCGGAGAAGCTACCCGGGAGGAGCAGTTCTTC. The chain couples TRBV7-9 to TRBJ2-1, with D tentatively TRBD2 (6 bases). Germline V lookup: CDR1 SEHNR, CDR2 FQNEAQ (reference sequence). The CDR3 extends over 14 amino acids. V lost 5 bases and J 10 bases, leaving 18 bases between the germline ends.

The chain uses TRBV7-2 and TRBJ1-5; D is possibly TRBD1 (5 bases). The CDR3 totals 15 residues. Germline lookup yields CDR1 SGHTA and CDR2 FQGNSA. Trimming pared 5 bases from V and 7 bases from J, leaving 18 bases between. This CDR3 reads CASSPPVGQCQPQHF. CDR3 bases: TGTGCCAGCAGCCCTCCGGTGGGGCAATGCCAGCCCCAGCATTTT.

The chain is built from TRBV5-1 and TRBJ2-5, with D perhaps given as TRBD1 or TRBD2 (5 bases each). The V and J ends lost 0 bases and 2 bases respectively, with 14 bases between them. CDR1 and CDR2 from the germline V gene are SGHRS and YFSETQ. This CDR3 is 16 amino acids long. CDR3 coding DNA: TGCGCCAGCAGCTTGGACAGGCTCGAGGGTCAAGAGACCCAGTACTTC. Translated: CASSLDRLEGQETQYF.

The rearrangement uses TRBV5-5 and TRBJ1-2; D unclear. Trimming removed 2 bases from V and 6 bases from J, with 5 bases in between. This CDR3 is 11 amino acids long. Germline CDR1 and CDR2: SGHKS and YYEKEE (reference sequence). CDR3 coding DNA: TGTGCCAGCAGCTTCTTTGATGGCTACACCTTC. Its protein product is CASSFFDGYTF.

In its sample, this clonotype was seen once. The genes are TRBV20-1 and TRBJ2-1; D not resolved. Germline V CDR1 and CDR2: DFQATT, SNEGSKA (reference sequence). Trimming shortened V by 3 bases and J by 5 bases, and 11 bases separated the two germline ends. The CDR3 length is 13 residues. In nucleotides, the CDR3 is TGCAGTGCTAGCGGACCCTTGAACAATGAGCAGTTCTTC. It is translated as CSASGPLNNEQFF.

Of note for this clonotype: This may be a read error: a much more frequent sequence differs by one nucleotide. The J gene is TRBJ1-5, the V gene TRBV12-3 or TRBV12-4; D not resolved. The CDR3 sequence is 12 residues long. CDR3 DNA sequence: TGTGCCTGCAGTTTCATCGATCAGCCCCAGCATTTT. Protein product: CACSFIDQPQHF.

Ten or more counts support this clonotype. The rearrangement joins TRBV5-1 to TRBJ2-5, with D perhaps matching TRBD1 (5 bases). Germline values: CDR1 SGHRS, CDR2 YFSETQ. V dropped 3 bases and J dropped 2 bases, with 11 bases sitting between them. The CDR3 has 14 residues. The CDR3 protein is CASSYRQGQETQYF. CDR3 DNA: TGCGCCAGCAGCTACCGGCAGGGACAAGAGACCCAGTACTTC.

This clonotype was recorded at least ten times. At one end, the junction sequence differs from germline, possibly due to a read error. The chain links TRBV12-3 or TRBV12-4 to TRBJ2-5, with D perhaps TRBD1 or TRBD2 (6 bases each). This CDR3 has 14 residues. Here the CDR3 DNA reads TGTGCCAGCAGTTTTACGGGGGCAGGGGAGATCCAGTACTTC. It specifies CASSFTGAGEIQYF.

This clonotype was counted between two and nine times. The CDR3 sequence is CASSLGMGGQPQHF. The CDR3 DNA is TGTGCCAGCAGCTTGGGTATGGGTGGGCAGCCCCAGCATTTT. This rearrangement joins TRBV5-5 to TRBJ1-5; D gene uncertain. Trimming took 0 bases from V and 7 from J, leaving 11 bases between them. This CDR3 spans 14 amino acids. The V gene's germline CDR1 is SGHKS and CDR2 YYEKEE (reference sequence).

With regard to this clonotype: This may stem from a read error, because a much larger clone lies one nucleotide away. This chain links TRBV28 with TRBJ2-5; D tentatively reads TRBD1 or TRBD2 (5 bases each). V lost 7 bases and J 5 bases, leaving 17 bases between the germline ends. Germline V gene data show CDR1 as MDHEN and CDR2 as SYDVKM. This CDR3 has 14 amino acids. CDR3 protein: CASTEPYGDETQYF. The CDR3 DNA is TGTGCCAGCACCGAACCATACGGGGACGAGACCCAGTACTTC.

In its sample, this clonotype was seen many times. The chain combines TRBV20-1 with TRBJ2-7, with D uncertain. V shed 0 bases and J shed 4 bases, with 16 bases lying between them. The CDR3 extends over 15 amino acids. Germline V gene sequence: CDR1 DFQATT, CDR2 SNEGSKA (reference sequence). CDR3 nucleotide sequence: TGCAGTGCTAGAGATCCCCGGGCCCTAAATTACGAGCAGTACTTC. Translating gives CSARDPRALNYEQYF.

This sequence joins TRBV20-1 and TRBJ2-5; D remains unclear. Trimming cost V 5 bases and J 11 bases, with 18 bases left between them. Germline CDR1 and CDR2: DFQATT and SNEGSKA (reference sequence). The CDR3 is 12 amino acids. The CDR3: CSAPDGANEQYF. In nucleotides, the CDR3 is TGCAGTGCTCCCGACGGCGCTAATGAGCAGTACTTC.

In its sample, this clonotype was seen a few times. The chain employs TRBV29-1 and TRBJ2-1; possibly TRBD1 for D (5 bases). The CDR3 is made up of 14 amino acids. Trimming removed 4 bases at V and 0 bases at J, with 10 bases between. In germline, CDR1 is SQVTM, CDR2 ANQGSEA. The CDR3 coding sequence is TGCAGCGTTGGTGGGGCGCCCTCCTACAATGAGCAGTTCTTC. Protein product: CSVGGAPSYNEQFF.

This clonotype was found a few times. The chain has TRBV5-1 and TRBJ2-2; D ambiguous. V was trimmed by 0 bases and J by 8 bases, leaving 8 bases between them. The CDR3 extends over 13 amino acids. The germline V gene encodes CDR1 SGHRS and CDR2 YFSETQ. The CDR3 sequence is CASSLDQPGELFF. CDR3 nucleotides: TGCGCCAGCAGCTTGGACCAGCCAGGGGAGCTGTTTTTT.

This clonotype was recorded a few times. The J gene is TRBJ1-1, the V gene TRBV12-3 or TRBV12-4, with D uncertain. This CDR3 comprises 13 residues. Trimming removed 5 bases from V and 5 bases from J, with 12 bases in between. CDR3 nucleotides: TGTGCCAGCAGTAGGGCCCTGGGAACTGAAGCTTTCTTT. It encodes CASSRALGTEAFF.

In its sample, this clonotype was seen many times. This chain uses TRBV4-1 with TRBJ2-1, with 11 bases fitting TRBD2. Germline lookup yields CDR1 MGHRA and CDR2 YSYEKL. The CDR3 is made up of 18 amino acids. The V and J ends lost 5 bases and 3 bases, in that order; junction bases with no gene match: 12. The CDR3 DNA sequence: TGCGCCAGCAGCGAATACCTTGGACTAGCGGGTATCTACAATGAGCAGTTCTTC. Its protein product is CASSEYLGLAGIYNEQFF.

For this clonotype: Just one base apart from a much larger clone, this may be a read error. The chain couples TRBV18 to TRBJ2-3, with no clear D. The germline V gene encodes CDR1 KGHSH and CDR2 LQKENI. The germline V and J ends were trimmed by 4 bases and 4 bases, with 15 bases remaining between them. This CDR3 contains 15 residues. DNA for the CDR3: TGTGCCAGCTCACAGGACGCGAAATGGTCAGATACGCAGTATTTT. Translation: CASSQDAKWSDTQYF.

On this clonotype: This clone may be a read error of a much larger clone one base away. This chain uses TRBV10-2 with TRBJ2-7; the D gene is possibly TRBD2 (5 bases). Deletions cut 8 bases from V and 2 bases from J, with 16 bases between. The germline gives CDR1 WSHSY, CDR2 SAAADI. CDR3 size: 14 residues. The CDR3 sequence is CASGAVGITYEQYF. As DNA, the CDR3 is TGCGCCAGCGGTGCTGTCGGGATTACCTACGAGCAGTACTTC.

This clonotype showed up just a few times. The chain uses TRBV20-1 and TRBJ2-2; D unclear. Germline CDR1 DFQATT, CDR2 SNEGSKA (reference sequence). Trimming removed 1 base from V and 6 bases from J, with 15 bases in between. The CDR3 consists of 15 residues. CDR3 DNA: TGCAGTGCTAGAGGGATTGACGGCGTCCCCGGGGAGCTGTTTTTT. Its protein is CSARGIDGVPGELFF.

In regard to this clonotype: This may be a read error, as it is one base from a much larger clone. This chain connects TRBV20-1 to TRBJ2-6; no firm D call. The CDR3 sequence is 14 residues long. Germline V CDR1 and CDR2: DFQATT, SNEGSKA (reference sequence). CDR3 in DNA: TGCAGTGTTAGAGAAGGAACTGGGGCCAACGTCCTGACTTTC. Its protein product is CSVREGTGANVLTF.